This T cell receptor beta chain emerged from a study of blood T cell repertoires in COVID-19. Study-level information: COVID-19 samples, acute and convalescent, were from the United States, Italy and Spain.

Germline V gene lookup returns CDR1 SNHLY and CDR2 FYNNEI. Deletions cut 2 bases from V and 4 bases from J, with 11 bases between. The length of the CDR3 is 14 residues. Using immunoSEQ multiplex PCR, the repertoire was profiled, and TCRdb retains in-frame clones only, with some absent. Among hundreds of thousands of clones, around 91% were seen once, and the ten largest hold less than 3.5%. This sequence originates from a woman aged 18-35 years who had recovered from COVID-19. The material sequenced was peripheral blood. The chain recombines TRBV2 with TRBJ1-1, with TRBD1 as a possible D gene (5 bases). The CDR3 loop is CASSENGGPTEAFF. For the CDR3, the DNA is TGTGCCAGCAGTGAAAACGGGGGTCCCACTGAAGCTTTCTTT. Together with reference TRBV2 and TRBJ1-1, the CDR3 gives the full variable domain: EPEVTQTPSHQVTQMGQEVILRCVPISNHLYFYWYRQILGQKVEFLVSFYNNEISEKSEIFDDQFSVERPDGSNFTLKIRSTKLEDSAMYFCASSENGGPTEAFFGQGTRLTVV.